The next 2 T cell receptor beta chains were all read from a single sample in a study of CD8 T cells in ankylosing spondylitis (dated by TCRdb to 2016 to 2017). Antigens for these TCRs are unknown. Libraries were built with 5' RACE. Instrument used: Illumina HiSeq 2500. Starting from the raw public reads, TCRdb applied fastp trimming at Q25, assembled clones with MiXCR and retained in-frame beta chains. Merged by CDR3 protein, the rows form single entries marked with the most common genes and DNA. This sample lists over 200,000 distinct CDR3 sequences; around 17% were detected once. The ten largest clones represent about 44% of the sample. Results the study describes overall, beyond this receptor: Blood from ankylosing spondylitis patients appeared to be characterized by a TCR beta motif composed of about 8 highly homologous amino acid variants.

Sequencing was carried out using blood, either unsorted or a sorted T cell fraction (not recorded which). Source of these receptors: a male donor with ankylosing spondylitis.

V usage is TRBV5-4 and J usage is TRBJ1-1; D not resolved. The V end lost 2 bases, the J end lost 4 bases, and 12 bases lay between the germline ends. Per the germline V gene, CDR1 is SGHNT and CDR2 is YYREEE (reference sequence). The CDR3 is 14 residues long. CDR3 DNA sequence: TGTGCCAGCAGCTTAGAATCTGGGATCACTGAAGCTTTCTTT. Its protein product is CASSLESGITEAFF.

This clonotype was seen repeatedly, ten times or more. The V and J genes are TRBV20-1 and TRBJ2-1; 9 nucleotides agree with TRBD2. Germline V CDR1 and CDR2: DFQATT, SNEGSKA (reference sequence). After removal of 5 bases from V and 0 bases from J, the junction contained 2 bases not matched to a gene. The CDR3 is made up of 14 amino acids. The CDR3: CSAYSGSSYNEQFF. In DNA, the CDR3 is TGCAGTGCTTATAGCGGGAGCTCCTACAATGAGCAGTTCTTC.